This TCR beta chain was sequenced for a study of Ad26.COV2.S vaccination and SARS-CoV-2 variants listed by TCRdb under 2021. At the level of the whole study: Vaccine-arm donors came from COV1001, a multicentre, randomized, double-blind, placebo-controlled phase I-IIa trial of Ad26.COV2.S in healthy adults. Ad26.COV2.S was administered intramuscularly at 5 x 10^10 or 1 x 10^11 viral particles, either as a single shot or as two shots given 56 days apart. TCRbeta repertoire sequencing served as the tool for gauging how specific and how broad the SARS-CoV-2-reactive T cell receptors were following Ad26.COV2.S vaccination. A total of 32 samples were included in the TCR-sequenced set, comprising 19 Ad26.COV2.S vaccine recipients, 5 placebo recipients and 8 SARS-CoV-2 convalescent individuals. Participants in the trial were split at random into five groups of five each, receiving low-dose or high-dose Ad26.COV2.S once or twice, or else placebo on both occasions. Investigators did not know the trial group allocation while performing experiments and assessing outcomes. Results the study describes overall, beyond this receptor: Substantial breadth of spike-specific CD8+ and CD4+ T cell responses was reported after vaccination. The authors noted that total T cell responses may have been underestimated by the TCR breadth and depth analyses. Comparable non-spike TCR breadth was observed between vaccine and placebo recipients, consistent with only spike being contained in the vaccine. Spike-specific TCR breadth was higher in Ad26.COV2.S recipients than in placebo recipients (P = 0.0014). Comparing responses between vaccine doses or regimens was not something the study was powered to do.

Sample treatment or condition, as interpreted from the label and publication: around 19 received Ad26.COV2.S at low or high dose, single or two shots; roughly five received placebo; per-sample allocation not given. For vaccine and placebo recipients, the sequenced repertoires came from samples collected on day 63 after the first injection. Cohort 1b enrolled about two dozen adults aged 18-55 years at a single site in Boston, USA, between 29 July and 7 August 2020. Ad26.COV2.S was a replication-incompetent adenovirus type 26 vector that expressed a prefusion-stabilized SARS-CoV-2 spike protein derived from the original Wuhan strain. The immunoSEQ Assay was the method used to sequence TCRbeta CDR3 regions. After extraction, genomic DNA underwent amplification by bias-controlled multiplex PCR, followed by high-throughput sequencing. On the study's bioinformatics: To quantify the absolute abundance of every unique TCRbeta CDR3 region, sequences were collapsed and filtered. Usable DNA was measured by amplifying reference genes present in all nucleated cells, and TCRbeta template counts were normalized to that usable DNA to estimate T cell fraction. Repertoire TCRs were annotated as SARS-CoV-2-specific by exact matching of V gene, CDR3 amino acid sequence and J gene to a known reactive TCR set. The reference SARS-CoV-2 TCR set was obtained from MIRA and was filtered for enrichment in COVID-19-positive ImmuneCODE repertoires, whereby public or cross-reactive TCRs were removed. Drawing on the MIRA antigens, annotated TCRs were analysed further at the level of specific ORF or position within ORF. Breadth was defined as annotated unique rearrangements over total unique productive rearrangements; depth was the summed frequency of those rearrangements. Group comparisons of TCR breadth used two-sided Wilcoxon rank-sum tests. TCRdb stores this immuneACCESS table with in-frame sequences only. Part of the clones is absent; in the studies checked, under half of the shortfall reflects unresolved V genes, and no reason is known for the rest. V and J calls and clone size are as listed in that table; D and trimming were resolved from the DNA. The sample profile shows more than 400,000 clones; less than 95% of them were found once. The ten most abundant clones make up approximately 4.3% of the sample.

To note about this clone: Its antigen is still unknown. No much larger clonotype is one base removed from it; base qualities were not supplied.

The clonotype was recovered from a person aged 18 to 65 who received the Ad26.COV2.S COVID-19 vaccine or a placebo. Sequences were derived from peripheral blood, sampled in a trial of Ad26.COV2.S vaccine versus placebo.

The bases are TGTGCCAGCAGCCACGGCTGGTACTACGAGCAGTACTTC. The translation is CASSHGWYYEQYF. The rearrangement joined TRBV3-1 (or the pseudogene TRBV3-2) to TRBJ2-7; the D gene is not confidently resolved. At the junction V is shortened by 3 bases and J by 3 bases, with 9 bases in between. The CDR3 covers 13 residues, taking in both the cysteine and the phenylalanine. Just CDR3 DNA is preserved here, 39 bases in frame from base 1. Reading the germline V gene (reference sequence) gives CDR1 LGHDT and CDR2 YNNKEL.